This TCR beta chain was profiled in a study of beta chain features in type 1 diabetes. About the study: In age, gender and cell yields, patients were similar to healthy donors. Study conclusions and caveats: Lower insertion and higher deletion counts appeared at VDJ junctions in type 1 diabetes patients. In comparison with healthy donors, patients had naive, central memory and Treg TCRB repertoires that appeared more similar.

A CD45RO/CCR7/CD25/CD127/CD95/CD27 panel sorted naive, central memory, regulatory and stem cell-like memory CD4+ cells. Every bit of the isolated RNA underwent reverse transcription, so sequencing read expressed TCRB transcripts. The assay was immunoSEQ multiplex PCR, and TCRdb's table has in-frame clones only and misses some. The sample contains 970,000 or so clones, 15% to 20% of which appear only once. Details on this clone: Antigen unknown.

This receptor was taken from a young woman in good health. What was sequenced was naive CD4+ T cells from blood.

CDR3 sequence: CASSFDVEQVGEKLFF. The DNA for the CDR3 is TGTGCCAGCAGCTTTGATGTTGAGCAGGTGGGAGAAAAACTGTTTTTT. The chain has TRBV7-9 and TRBJ1-4; no definite D call. V dropped 3 bases and J dropped 8 bases, with 19 bases sitting between them. From germline, CDR1 is SEHNR and CDR2 FQNEAQ (reference sequence). The CDR3 totals 16 residues. The variable domain in full, completed from reference TRBV7-9 and TRBJ1-4, reads DTGVSQNPRHKITKRGQNVTFRCDPISEHNRLYWYRQTLGQGPEFLTYFQNEAQLEKSRLLSDRFSAERPKGSFSTLEIQRTEQGDSAMYLCASSFDVEQVGEKLFFGSGTQLSVL.